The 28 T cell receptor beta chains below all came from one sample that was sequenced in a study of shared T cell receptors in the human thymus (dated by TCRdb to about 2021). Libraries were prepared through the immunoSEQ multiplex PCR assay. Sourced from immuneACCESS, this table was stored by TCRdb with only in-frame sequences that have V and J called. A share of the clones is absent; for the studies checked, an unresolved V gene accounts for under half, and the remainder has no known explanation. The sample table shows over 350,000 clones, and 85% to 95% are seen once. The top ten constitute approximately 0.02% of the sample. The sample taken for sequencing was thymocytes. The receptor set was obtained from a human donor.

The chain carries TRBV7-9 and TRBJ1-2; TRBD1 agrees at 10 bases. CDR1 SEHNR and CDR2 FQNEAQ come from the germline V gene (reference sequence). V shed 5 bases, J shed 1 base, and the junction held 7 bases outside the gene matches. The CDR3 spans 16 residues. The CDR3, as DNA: TGTGCCAGCAGCCTGGGACAGGGGCCAAGTAACTATGGCTACACCTTC. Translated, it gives CASSLGQGPSNYGYTF.

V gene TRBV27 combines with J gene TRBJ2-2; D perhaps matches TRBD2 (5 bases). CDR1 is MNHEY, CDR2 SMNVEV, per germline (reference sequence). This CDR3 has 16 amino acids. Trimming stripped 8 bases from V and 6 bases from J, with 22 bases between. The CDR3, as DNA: TGTGCCAGCTTAGGGCTTTCGGACTCGCGTTCCGGGGAGCTGTTTTTT. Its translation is CASLGLSDSRSGELFF.

The CDR3 spells CASSSSSGRQTSGANVLTF. The CDR3 DNA reads as TGTGCCAGCAGTTCATCTAGCGGGAGGCAAACCTCTGGGGCCAACGTCCTGACTTTC. This rearrangement joins TRBV27 to TRBJ2-6, with 11 bases aligning to TRBD2. The V gene end was trimmed by 4 bases and the J gene end by 0 bases; junction bases not matched to a gene: 8. This CDR3 region has 19 residues. Germline V lookup: CDR1 MNHEY, CDR2 SMNVEV (reference sequence).

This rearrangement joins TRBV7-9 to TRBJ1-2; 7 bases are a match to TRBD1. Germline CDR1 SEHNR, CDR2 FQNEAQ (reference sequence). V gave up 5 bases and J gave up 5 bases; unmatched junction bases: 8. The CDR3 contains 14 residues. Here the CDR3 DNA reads TGTGCCAGCAGCAACACAGGGGATGGGTATGGCTACACCTTC. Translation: CASSNTGDGYGYTF. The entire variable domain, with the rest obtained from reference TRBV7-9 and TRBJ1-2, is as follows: DTGVSQNPRHKITKRGQNVTFRCDPISEHNRLYWYRQTLGQGPEFLTYFQNEAQLEKSRLLSDRFSAERPKGSFSTLEIQRTEQGDSAMYLCASSNTGDGYGYTFGSGTRLTVV.

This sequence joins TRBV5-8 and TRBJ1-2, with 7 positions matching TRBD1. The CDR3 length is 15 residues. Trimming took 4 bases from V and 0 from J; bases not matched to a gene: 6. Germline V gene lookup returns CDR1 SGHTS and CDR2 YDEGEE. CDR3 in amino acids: CASSLGQLANYGYTF. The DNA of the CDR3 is TGTGCCAGCAGCCTGGGACAGTTAGCTAACTATGGCTACACCTTC.

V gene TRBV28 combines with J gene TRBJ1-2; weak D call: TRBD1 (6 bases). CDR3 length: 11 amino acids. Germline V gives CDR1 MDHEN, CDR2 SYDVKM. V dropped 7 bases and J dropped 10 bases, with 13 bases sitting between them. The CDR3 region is CASNQTGLYTF. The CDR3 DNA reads TGTGCCAGCAACCAGACAGGCCTCTACACCTTC.

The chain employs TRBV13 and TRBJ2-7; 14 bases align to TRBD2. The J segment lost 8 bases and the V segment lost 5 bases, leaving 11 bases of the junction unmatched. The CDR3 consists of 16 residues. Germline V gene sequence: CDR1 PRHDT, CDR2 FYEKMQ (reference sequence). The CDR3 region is CASSHTTSGRDRKQYF. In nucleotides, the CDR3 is TGTGCCAGCAGCCACACGACTAGCGGGAGGGATCGGAAGCAGTACTTC.

CDR3 DNA: TGTGCCAGCAGTGATTTCGGCAGGCCAGAAAAGGCCAAAAACATTCAGTACTTC. Its protein is CASSDFGRPEKAKNIQYF. The chain has TRBV2 and TRBJ2-4; D is uncertain. Germline V gene sequence: CDR1 SNHLY, CDR2 FYNNEI. The germline V and J ends were trimmed by 3 bases and 1 base, with 19 bases remaining between them. This CDR3 contains 18 residues.

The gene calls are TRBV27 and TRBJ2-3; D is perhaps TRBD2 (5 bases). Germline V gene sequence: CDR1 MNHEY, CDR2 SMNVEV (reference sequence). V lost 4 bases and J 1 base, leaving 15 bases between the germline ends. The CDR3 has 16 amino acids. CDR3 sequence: CASSSPDYLGTDTQYF. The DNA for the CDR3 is TGTGCCAGCAGTTCCCCCGACTATCTCGGCACAGATACGCAGTATTTT.

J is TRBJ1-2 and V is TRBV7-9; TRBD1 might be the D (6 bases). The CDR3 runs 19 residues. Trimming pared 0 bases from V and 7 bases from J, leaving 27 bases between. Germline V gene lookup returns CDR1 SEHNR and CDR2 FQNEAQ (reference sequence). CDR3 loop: CASSLASHPPPGAEGGYTF. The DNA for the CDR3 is TGTGCCAGCAGCTTAGCTAGCCACCCCCCCCCGGGGGCTGAAGGTGGCTACACCTTC.

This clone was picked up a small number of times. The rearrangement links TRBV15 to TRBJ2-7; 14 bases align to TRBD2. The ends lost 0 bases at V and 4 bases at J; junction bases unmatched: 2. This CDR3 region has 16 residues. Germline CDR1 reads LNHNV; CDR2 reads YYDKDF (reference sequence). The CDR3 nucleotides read TGTGCCACCAGCAGAGATGGGACTAGCGGGGGATACGAGCAGTACTTC. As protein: CATSRDGTSGGYEQYF.

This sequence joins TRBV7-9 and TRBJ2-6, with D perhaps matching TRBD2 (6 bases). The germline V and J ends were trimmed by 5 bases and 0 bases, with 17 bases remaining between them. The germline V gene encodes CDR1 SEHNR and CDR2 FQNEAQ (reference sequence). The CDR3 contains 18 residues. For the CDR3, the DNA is TGTGCCAGCAGCCCAATGGGACTGGGGACCTCTGGGGCCAACGTCCTGACTTTC. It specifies CASSPMGLGTSGANVLTF.

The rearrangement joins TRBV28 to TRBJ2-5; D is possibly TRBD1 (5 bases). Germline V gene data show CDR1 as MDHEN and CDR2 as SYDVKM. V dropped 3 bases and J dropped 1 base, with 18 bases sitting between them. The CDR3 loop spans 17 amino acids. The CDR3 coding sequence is TGTGCCAGCAGTTTCCCGGCCCGAAGGGGCGGCCAAGAGACCCAGTACTTC. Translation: CASSFPARRGGQETQYF.

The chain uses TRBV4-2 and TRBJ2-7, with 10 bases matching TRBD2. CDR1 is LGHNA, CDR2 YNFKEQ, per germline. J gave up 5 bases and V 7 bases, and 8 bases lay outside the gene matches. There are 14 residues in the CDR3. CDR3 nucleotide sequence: TGTGCCAGCACCCCCGGACTAGCGGTTCACGAGCAGTACTTC. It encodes CASTPGLAVHEQYF.

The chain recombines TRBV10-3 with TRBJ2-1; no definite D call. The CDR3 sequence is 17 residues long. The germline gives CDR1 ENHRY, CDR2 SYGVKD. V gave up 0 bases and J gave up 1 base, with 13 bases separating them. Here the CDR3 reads CAISESTMRQSYNEQFF. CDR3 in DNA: TGTGCCATCAGTGAGTCAACCATGAGGCAGTCCTACAATGAGCAGTTCTTC.

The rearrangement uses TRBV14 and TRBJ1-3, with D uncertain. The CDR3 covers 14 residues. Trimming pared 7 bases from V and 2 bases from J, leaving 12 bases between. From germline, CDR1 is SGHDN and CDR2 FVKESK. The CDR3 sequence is CASTQEGPGNTIYF. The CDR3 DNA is TGTGCCAGCACTCAGGAGGGCCCTGGAAACACCATATATTTT.

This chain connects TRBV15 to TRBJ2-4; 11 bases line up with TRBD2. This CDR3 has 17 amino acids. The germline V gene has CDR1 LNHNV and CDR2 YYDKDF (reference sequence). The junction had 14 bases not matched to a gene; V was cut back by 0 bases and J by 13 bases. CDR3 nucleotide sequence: TGTGCCACCAGCAGAGAGGGCGGTTCGGGTAGCGGGAGGGCCCAGTACTTC. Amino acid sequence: CATSREGGSGSGRAQYF.

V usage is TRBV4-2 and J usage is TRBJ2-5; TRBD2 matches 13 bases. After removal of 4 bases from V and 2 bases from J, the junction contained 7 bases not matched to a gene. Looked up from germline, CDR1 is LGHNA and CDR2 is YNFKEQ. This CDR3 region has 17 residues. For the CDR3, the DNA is TGTGCCAGCAGCCCATTCTCACTAGCGGGAGGGCAAGAGACCCAGTACTTC. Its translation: CASSPFSLAGGQETQYF.

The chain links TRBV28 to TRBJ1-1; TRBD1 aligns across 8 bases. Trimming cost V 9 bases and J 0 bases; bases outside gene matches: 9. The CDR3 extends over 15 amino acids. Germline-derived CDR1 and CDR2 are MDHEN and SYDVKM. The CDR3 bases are TGTGCCAGTGGACAGGGACTACTCATGAACACTGAAGCTTTCTTT. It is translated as CASGQGLLMNTEAFF.

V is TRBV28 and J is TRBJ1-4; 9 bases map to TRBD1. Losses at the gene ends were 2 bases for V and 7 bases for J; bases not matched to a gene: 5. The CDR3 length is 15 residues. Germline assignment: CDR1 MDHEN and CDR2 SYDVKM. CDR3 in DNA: TGTGCCAGCAGTTTAAAGGGGACAGGGTTTGAAAAACTGTTTTTT. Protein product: CASSLKGTGFEKLFF. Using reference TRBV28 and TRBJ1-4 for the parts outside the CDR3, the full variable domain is DVKVTQSSRYLVKRTGEKVFLECVQDMDHENMFWYRQDPGLGLRLIYFSYDVKMKEKGDIPEGYSVSREKKERFSLILESASTNQTSMYLCASSLKGTGFEKLFFGSGTQLSVL.

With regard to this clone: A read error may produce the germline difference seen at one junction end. CDR3 loop: CALRTMSQGVF. The CDR3 DNA sequence: TGTGCTCTGCGGACGATGAGCCAGGGGGTTTTC. The gene calls are TRBV18 and TRBJ2-7, with TRBD1 matching over 7 bases. The CDR3 has 11 amino acids. Per the germline V gene, CDR1 is KGHSH and CDR2 is LQKENI.

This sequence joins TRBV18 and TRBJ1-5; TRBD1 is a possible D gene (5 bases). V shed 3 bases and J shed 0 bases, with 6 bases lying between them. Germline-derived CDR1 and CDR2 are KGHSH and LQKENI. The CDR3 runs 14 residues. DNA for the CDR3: TGTGCCAGCTCACCTGACAGTAGCAATCAGCCCCAGCATTTT. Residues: CASSPDSSNQPQHF.

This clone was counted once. Here the CDR3 reads CASSPRRLLAGGPDTQYF. CDR3 nucleotide sequence: TGTGCCAGCAGCCCGCGGCGGCTACTAGCGGGAGGGCCAGATACGCAGTATTTT. V usage is TRBV7-3 and J usage is TRBJ2-3; 13 positions agree with TRBD2. The CDR3 consists of 18 residues. Losses at the gene ends were 5 bases for V and 4 bases for J; bases not matched to a gene: 12. The germline CDR1 and CDR2 sequences are SGHTA and FQGTGA.

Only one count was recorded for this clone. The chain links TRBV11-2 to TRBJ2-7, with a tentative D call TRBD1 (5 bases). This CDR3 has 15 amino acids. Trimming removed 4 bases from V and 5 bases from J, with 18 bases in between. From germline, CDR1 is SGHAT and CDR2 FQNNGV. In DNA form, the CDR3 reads TGTGCCAGCAGCTCCCCAGGGAAGTCGGGTGACGAGCAGTACTTC. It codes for CASSSPGKSGDEQYF.

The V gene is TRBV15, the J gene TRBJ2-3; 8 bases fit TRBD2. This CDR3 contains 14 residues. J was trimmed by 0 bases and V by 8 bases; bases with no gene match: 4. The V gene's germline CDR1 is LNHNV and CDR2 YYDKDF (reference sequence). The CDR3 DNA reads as TGTGCCACCCGGGGGGGATCTAGCACAGATACGCAGTATTTT. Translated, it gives CATRGGSSTDTQYF.

The CDR3, as DNA: TGCAGCGTAGACGGAGAGGGGGGTTTAGCGGGAAGGGGAAGAGGGACAGATACGCAGTATTTT. It is translated as CSVDGEGGLAGRGRGTDTQYF. V is TRBV29-1 and J is TRBJ2-3; 8 positions agree with TRBD2. The CDR3 runs to 21 residues. Germline V lookup: CDR1 SQVTM, CDR2 ANQGSEA. V gave up 6 bases and J gave up 3 bases; unmatched junction bases: 29.

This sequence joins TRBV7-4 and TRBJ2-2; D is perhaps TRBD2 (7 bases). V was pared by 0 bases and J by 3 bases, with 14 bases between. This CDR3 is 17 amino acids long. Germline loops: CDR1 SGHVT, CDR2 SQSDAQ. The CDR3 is CASSLAGGPRDTGELFF. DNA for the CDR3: TGTGCCAGCAGCTTAGCGGGGGGGCCGCGCGACACCGGGGAGCTGTTTTTT. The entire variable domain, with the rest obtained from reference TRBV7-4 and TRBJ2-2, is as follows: GAGVSQSPRYKVAKRGRDVALRCDSISGHVTLYWYRQTLGQGSEVLTYSQSDAQRDKSGRPSGRFSAERPERSVSTLKIQRTEQGDSAVYLCASSLAGGPRDTGELFFGEGSRLTVL.

The CDR3 sequence is CASSRRGRRDEQYF. The DNA for the CDR3 is TGTGCCAGCAGTCGACGGGGCCGTAGAGACGAGCAGTACTTC. This sequence joins TRBV28 and TRBJ2-7; D is tentatively TRBD1 or TRBD2 (5 bases each). Germline CDR1 is MDHEN and CDR2 is SYDVKM. The CDR3 runs to 14 residues. Trimming cost V 5 bases and J 5 bases, with 16 bases left between them.